This T cell receptor beta chain is drawn from a study of control samples from healthy donors and cancer patients. The assay was immunoSEQ multiplex PCR, and TCRdb's table has in-frame clones only and misses some. Among some 70,000 clones, 75% to 85% were seen once, and the ten largest hold about a sixth. Germline V CDR1 and CDR2: SGDLS, YYNGEE. Trimming at V came to 2 bases and at J to 0 bases, leaving 2 bases not matched to a gene. The CDR3 spans 15 residues. The chain recombines TRBV9 with TRBJ2-1; 7 nucleotides align to TRBD2. What was sequenced was blood. This TCR was sampled from a man in his 60s in good health. CDR3 sequence reads: CASSVAGVSYNEQFF. The CDR3 nucleotides are TGTGCCAGCAGCGTGGCGGGAGTCTCCTACAATGAGCAGTTCTTC.